The T cell receptor beta chain under discussion was sequenced for a study of OX40 agonist ivuxolimab in advanced cancers. About the study as a whole: The costimulatory receptor OX40 (CD134) was targeted by ivuxolimab, a fully human IgG2 agonistic monoclonal antibody. Patients were allowed to have had prior anti-PD-1, anti-PD-L1 or anti-CTLA-4 therapy, and 40% to 45% of the dose-escalation patients had been treated with checkpoint inhibitors. Peripheral TCRbeta sequencing was intended to test whether TCR sequence diversity was altered and clonal T-cell expansion was caused by ivuxolimab. Three dose-escalation patients achieved partial responses, one with hepatocellular carcinoma and two with cutaneous melanoma. Among the approximately 54 dose-escalation patients, some 20 had hepatocellular carcinoma, approximately 15 melanoma, 9 renal cell carcinoma and 9 head and neck cancer. In the dose-escalation cohort, roughly 80% of patients were male, and the mean age was around 60 years, with a range of about 23 to 85. Intravenous ivuxolimab was administered to patients every 2 weeks at six dose levels: 0.01, 0.1, 0.3, 1.5, 3 and 10 mg/kg. The paper reports the monotherapy dose-escalation portion (N ≈ 52 patients) of the phase I ivuxolimab trial. Study-level results and caveats: At doses from 0.1 to 3.0 mg/kg, clonal expansion was seen in both CD4+ and CD8+ blood T cells between baseline and week 6. Partial responders in the 0.1-3.0 mg/kg groups had among the lowest normalized peripheral clonal expansion, especially among CD8+ T cells. After ivuxolimab, CD8+ T cells had more expanded clones than CD4+ T cells on average. Antigen specificity was not determined for the clonally expanded peripheral T cells. Low levels of normalized T-cell clonal expansion were also seen in some patients who did not respond.

Details on this clone: Its antigen is currently not known. No base qualities exist here, and no much larger clone lies one base off it.

The trial excluded patients who had a history of autoimmune disease or were on systemic immunosuppression. In every dose cohort, peripheral blood was drawn for TCR sequencing at baseline, cycle 4 day 1, and cycle 7 day 1. Samples were obtained from an open-label, multicenter, first-in-human phase I dose-escalation trial of ivuxolimab. The trial enrolled adults with locally advanced or metastatic head and neck squamous cell, hepatocellular, melanoma or renal cell carcinoma. Before TCR sequencing, CD4+ T cells and CD8+ T cells were sorted from peripheral blood as separate populations. Genomic DNA was isolated from the sorted cells so that the TCRbeta CDR3 region could be sequenced. The immunoSEQ Assay was used to sequence the TCRbeta CDR3 regions. Sourced from immuneACCESS, this table was stored by TCRdb with only in-frame sequences that have V and J called. A share of the clones is absent; for the studies checked, an unresolved V gene accounts for under half, and the remainder has no known explanation. The sample contains approximately 72,000 clones, less than 90% of them found a single time. 0.78% of the sample rests with the top ten.

According to the germline V gene (reference sequence), CDR1 reads MNHNY and CDR2 reads SVGAGI. Its CDR3 holds 14 amino acids, cysteine through phenylalanine. The only DNA kept is the CDR3, 42 bases in frame from the first base. The germline ends are 13 bases apart after V is trimmed by 0 bases and J by 7 bases. The clonotype originates from an adult with an advanced solid tumor such as melanoma, head and neck, liver or kidney cancer. Material: CD4+ or CD8+ T cells sorted from blood, obtained in a trial of the OX40 agonist ivuxolimab. This chain joins TRBV6-6 to TRBJ2-7; the D gene is possibly TRBD1, with 5 bases matching. The sequence in DNA is TGTGCCAGCAGTTACTCTTGGGGCAGAGGAGAGCAGTACTTC. Translated, it reads CASSYSWGRGEQYF.